This record looks at one T cell receptor beta chain sequence and its context. The method was immunoSEQ multiplex PCR; TCRdb's version includes in-frame clones alone and lacks a portion of them. The table shows more than 300,000 clones, with approximately 84% occurring only once. This sample was included in a study of blood T cell repertoires in COVID-19. The wider study: The origin of the acute and convalescent COVID-19 samples was the United States, Italy and Spain. T cells, B-cell-depleted T cells, or PBMCs supplied cDNA or gDNA.

Researchers sorted participants into cohorts using their self-reported clinical history. Recovery meant two consecutive negative NP/OP PCR tests, professional clearance, or resolved symptoms. CDR1 is MGHRA and CDR2 is YSYEKL in the germline V gene. This CDR3 comprises 16 residues. Trimming pared 1 base from V and 0 bases from J, leaving 13 bases between. This chain connects TRBV4-1 to TRBJ2-7, with D possibly being TRBD2 (6 bases). The receptor comes from a woman between 18 and 29 years old who had recovered from COVID-19. The sequencing input was PBMCs or T cells enriched from blood (not recorded which). The DNA for the CDR3 is TGCGCCAGCAGCCAAGGGGAGGCGGTAAGCTCCTACGAGCAGTACTTC. This codes for CASSQGEAVSSYEQYF.